This T cell receptor beta chain appears in the sequencing data of a study of early T cells in non-severe SARS-CoV-2 infection. Study-wide context: Sequencing was performed on bulk RNA from unsorted whole blood, leaving chains unpaired.

Attachment of unique molecular identifiers to individual cDNA molecules was performed. TCRdb redid the calling of the 5' RACE reads with MiXCR, one entry per CDR3 protein. In the table there are about 81,000 distinct CDR3 sequences, 5.5% to 7.5% of which are singletons. A few counts support this clonotype. The sequence derives from an adult who was a healthcare worker with PCR-confirmed SARS-CoV-2 infection or an uninfected control (not recorded which). The sample comprised whole blood.

CDR3 loop: CASSLFEGEWNEQFF. CDR3 DNA: TGTGCCAGCAGCTTATTCGAGGGGGAGTGGAATGAGCAGTTCTTC. J is TRBJ2-1 and V is TRBV7-8; D might be TRBD1 (6 bases). Trimming cost V 2 bases and J 7 bases, with 15 bases left between them. The V gene's germline CDR1 is SGHVS and CDR2 FQNEAQ. The CDR3 sequence is 15 residues long.